This T cell receptor (beta chain) derives from a study of shared clonotypes between healthy human individuals. CDR1 and CDR2 (germline): SQVTM, ANQGSEA. CDR3 length: 18 residues. The junction had 19 bases not matched to a gene; V was cut back by 8 bases and J by 0 bases. Terminally differentiated effector memory CD45RA+ cells were left out of the naive CD8 fraction, which was CD45RO-negative and positively selected for CCR7. Measured with immunoSEQ multiplex PCR; TCRdb has only the in-frame clones, and not every one. The sample lists about 2 million clones, about 95% occurring once. The sample comprised naive CD8+ T cells sorted from blood. V is TRBV29-1 and J is TRBJ1-3; 7 nucleotides line up with TRBD1. The sequence came from a man between 18 and 35 years old in good health. This CDR3 is CSHEGDRIPFYSGNTIYF. The CDR3 nucleotides read TGCAGCCATGAAGGGGACAGAATCCCTTTTTACTCTGGAAACACCATATATTTT.